A single sample is the source of the 21 T cell receptor beta chains below, sequenced in a study of human CD8 memory T cell subsets. Libraries for TCR beta were constructed using UMI-labeled 5' RACE. TCRdb reworked the 5' RACE reads into one entry per CDR3 protein, no DNA. Its clone listing holds fewer than 20,000 distinct CDR3 sequences. Source material: CD8+ stem-like memory T cells (TSCM and TCM) sorted from PBMCs. As for subset: stem-like memory CD8 T cells (TSTEM), CCR7+ PD-1- TIGIT-. These receptors were obtained from a human donor in good health.

This chain connects TRBV10-2 to TRBJ1-6. The CDR3 covers 15 residues. Germline CDR1 WSHSY, CDR2 SAAADI. The chain's CDR3 is CASSESWGLNSPLHF.

The V gene is TRBV4-3, the J gene TRBJ2-1; there is no DNA to check the TCRdb D call of TRBD2. CDR3 length: 15 amino acids. Germline CDR1 LGHNA, CDR2 YSLEER. The CDR3 reads CASSQEAGAFDEQFF.

V gene TRBV13 combines with J gene TRBJ2-5; TCRdb names TRBD1, which stays unverified in the absence of DNA. Per the germline V gene, CDR1 is PRHDT and CDR2 is FYEKMQ (reference sequence). This CDR3 comprises 17 residues. This CDR3 is CASSSGPGQRYQETQYF.

The V gene is TRBV12-3 or TRBV12-4, the J gene TRBJ1-1; TCRdb indicates TRBD1, and absent DNA this call remains unverified. The length of the CDR3 is 13 residues. CDR3 protein: CASTYRVRTEAFF.

The rearrangement links TRBV12-3 or TRBV12-4 to TRBJ2-3; the D gene TCRdb calls, TRBD2, cannot be checked with no DNA. The CDR3 is made up of 15 amino acids. The CDR3: CANHLAGDNTDTQYF.

V gene TRBV11-2 combines with J gene TRBJ1-2. CDR3 length: 16 residues. In germline, CDR1 is SGHAT, CDR2 FQNNGV. The CDR3 is CASSLDRREGLDGYTF.

The chain is built from TRBV7-8 and TRBJ2-7; the D call from TCRdb, TRBD1, cannot be confirmed without DNA. The CDR3 runs 16 residues. Per germline, CDR1 SGHVS and CDR2 FQNEAQ. The CDR3 loop reads CASSGDRDGDYYEQYF.

The rearrangement joins TRBV29-1 to TRBJ1-2. CDR1 is SQVTM and CDR2 is ANQGSEA in the germline V gene. The CDR3 has 11 residues. CDR3 sequence reads: CSVERSHGYTF. The whole variable domain, remainder taken from reference TRBV29-1 and TRBJ1-2, is SAVISQKPSRDICQRGTSLTIQCQVDSQVTMMFWYRQQPGQSLTLIATANQGSEATYESGFVIDKFPISRPNLTFSTLTVSNMSPEDSSIYLCSVERSHGYTFGSGTRLTVV.

The chain links TRBV7-6 to TRBJ1-2; TCRdb designates TRBD1, a call that cannot be tested without DNA. Germline CDR1 SGHVS, CDR2 FNYEAQ. This CDR3 contains 15 residues. The chain's CDR3 is CASSAAAGTNYGYTF.

The rearrangement joins TRBV5-1 to TRBJ2-7; TCRdb names TRBD1, which stays unverified in the absence of DNA. This CDR3 has 15 residues. Germline V gives CDR1 SGHRS, CDR2 YFSETQ. CDR3 protein: CASSGGDRGENEQYF.

The genes are TRBV6-2 or TRBV6-3 and TRBJ1-5; the TRBD1 assignment by TCRdb is unverifiable without DNA. This CDR3 comprises 17 residues. The germline V gene encodes CDR1 MNHEY and CDR2 SVGEGT. The CDR3 protein is CASSPGTEAVRGQPQHF.

The rearrangement uses TRBV28 and TRBJ2-3; TCRdb names TRBD2, which stays unverified in the absence of DNA. The CDR3 extends over 19 amino acids. CDR1 and CDR2 (germline): MDHEN, SYDVKM. CDR3 sequence reads: CASRSPERTSGRGTDTQYF.

This chain links TRBV12-3 or TRBV12-4 with TRBJ2-3. The CDR3 sequence is 12 residues long. The CDR3 sequence: CASSHGTDTQYF.

The rearrangement joins TRBV29-1 to TRBJ1-1; there is no DNA to check the TCRdb D call of TRBD1. CDR1 and CDR2 (germline): SQVTM, ANQGSEA. The CDR3 loop spans 13 amino acids. The CDR3: CSVPQPGGTEAFF.

V and J are TRBV6-1 and TRBJ2-1. This CDR3 contains 15 residues. The germline V gene has CDR1 MNHNS and CDR2 SASEGT. The CDR3 spells CASSARLLSYNEQFF.

This clonotype is classed as medium-sized by frequency. The V gene is TRBV9, the J gene TRBJ2-7; TCRdb lists TRBD2, though no DNA is available to test this call. The germline V gene has CDR1 SGDLS and CDR2 YYNGEE. This CDR3 has 17 amino acids. The CDR3 sequence: CASSPGGGAVVGYEQYF.

This chain's CDR3 is CASSPTSYSLQYF. This chain links TRBV5-1 with TRBJ2-7; TCRdb designates TRBD2, a call that cannot be tested without DNA. The CDR3 totals 13 residues. Germline assignment: CDR1 SGHRS and CDR2 YFSETQ.

This rearrangement joins TRBV28 to TRBJ2-2. Per germline, CDR1 MDHEN and CDR2 SYDVKM. The CDR3 covers 12 residues. CDR3 region: CASSPETGELFF.

This rearrangement joins TRBV6-2 or TRBV6-3 to TRBJ2-3; TCRdb proposes TRBD1, but this gene call is untestable without DNA. Germline values: CDR1 MNHEY, CDR2 SVGEGT. This CDR3 spans 15 amino acids. The CDR3 here is CASSYSAGAGDTQYF.

The V call is TRBV4-1, the J call TRBJ2-1; no DNA is available, so the TRBD1 call from TCRdb remains unchecked. Germline V lookup: CDR1 MGHRA, CDR2 YSYEKL. The CDR3 totals 15 residues. The CDR3 loop reads CASSQEAVRDGEQFF.

The chain couples TRBV12-3 or TRBV12-4 to TRBJ1-2; TCRdb proposes TRBD1, but this gene call is untestable without DNA. The CDR3 has 16 residues. This CDR3 is CASSRDAGGRDYGYTF.